This paragraph reports one T cell receptor (beta chain). Which antigen it targets is not known. One base away there is no much larger clone; base qualities are not given. In the same sample, other DNA sequences code for this CDR3. The data stem from a study of shared clonotypes between healthy human individuals (TCRdb year 2020). Notes on the research overall: A few men and two women, aged 18 to 49 years, made up the cohort. For each donor, three plates each were used for CD4 naive and CD4 memory, two plates were used for CD8 naive, and one plate was used for CD8 memory. Different laboratories and diverse techniques were used to prepare libraries and sequence TCR repertoires, to increase sequencing depth and limit assay-specific biases. Each donor's leukapheresis produced roughly between roughly 0.9 and 8.9 billion PBMCs. The study deeply sequenced blood TCR repertoires of five healthy adults to estimate repertoire size and the extent of clonotype sharing between individuals. The paper as a whole reports these results and caveats: Incomplete sequencing was indicated by rarefaction of sorted-subset datasets, despite the large sequencing depth. Sampling was limited to blood, and TCR repertoires in tissue likely differ from TCR repertoires in blood. Naive subsets generally had larger estimated clonotype richness than memory subsets. Compared with non-shared clonotypes, the clonotypes found in all four sorted-subset donors had higher generation probabilities. The small number of donors limited the genetic and exposure-history diversity represented. Pairwise subsampling indicated that sequencing depth was expected to affect the degree of clonotype sharing among donors. Across four donors, around 5% of naive CD4, roughly 3.3% of naive CD8, 2.3% of memory CD4, and 0.4% of memory CD8 clonotypes were shared.

V ends up 4 bases short and J 4 bases short, with an unmatched junction base count of 2. Measured from the cysteine to the phenylalanine, the CDR3 is 15 residues long. The kept DNA is CDR3 alone, 45 bases in frame from the first base. CDR1 LGHNA and CDR2 YSLEER were looked up in the germline V gene. Using the deep immunoSEQ assay, multiplex PCR amplified TCR CDR3 regions from genomic DNA. Extracted genomic DNA from each cell subset was spread evenly across all wells of several immunoSEQ 96-well plates, with each plate serving as a replicate. For sorted subsets, roughly 190 ng of genomic DNA, equivalent to some 30,000 T cell genomes, went into each replicate PCR. The purified libraries were quantified using a Qubit 3.0 fluorometer, sized with a Bioanalyzer 2100, and then quantified again using the KAPA Library Quantification kit. A separate single-read 150-cycle Illumina NextSeq 550 flow cell was used to sequence each immunoSEQ 96-well plate. On the authors' methods: Because the immunoSEQ output included only junctional sequences and no quality scores, the filtering could not be the same as the filtering used for full-length reads. Sequences were annotated with PyIR, a Python wrapper for IgBLAST v1.9, and V/J genes and CDR3 were assigned using IMGT germline references. Any read was removed if the V/J assignment was weak (E-value above 1e-6), the CDR3 was missing, or the read contained stop codons, out-of-frame junctions, or ambiguous translated residues. V3J clonotypes were defined as sequences sharing an identical inferred V gene, J gene, and CDR3 amino acid sequence. Percentage overlap between repertoires was calculated by dividing the number of shared unique clonotypes by the size of the smaller repertoire. Repertoire richness was assessed with RTK rarefaction, the Chao1 estimator, and Recon v2.1 estimates of unobserved clonotypes. Generation probabilities for all TCRbeta clonotypes obtained by the gDNA method from several donors were computed using OLGA. Entries here come from immuneACCESS through TCRdb and include only in-frame sequences with V and J called. Some clones fail to appear in such tables; in the studies checked, an unresolved V gene covers under half of the shortfall, and the cause of the remainder is unknown. That table furnishes V, J and clone size, whereas the DNA furnished D and trimming. This sample has fewer than 1.6 million clones in its table, and approximately 98.5% of those were observed once. The ten largest clones capture about 0.35% of the sample.

Donors were healthy HIV-negative adults with no recently reported acute infections or vaccinations. Every donor was a Caucasian adult living in Nashville, Tennessee, USA. CD4+ T cells were enriched by magnetic negative selection; naive cells were then positively selected on CD45RA, and the negative fraction formed the memory subset. Blood was obtained by leukapheresis, after which PBMCs were separated by Ficoll-Histopaque density gradient centrifugation and cryopreserved in liquid nitrogen vapor phase. Analytical flow cytometry was used to check the purity and quantity of every magnetically sorted T cell population. From each sorted fraction, genomic DNA was isolated and quantified by UV absorbance on a Nanodrop 2000c.

The TCR originated in a man aged 25 to 45 in good health. The V gene is TRBV4-3 and the J gene is TRBJ2-7; 15 junctional bases match TRBD2. Sequencing input: naive CD4+ T cells sorted from blood. The meaning of the sample's cell subset or site label: CD45RA+ positively selected. The CDR3 protein sequence reads: CASSRGLAGGYEQYF. The nucleotide sequence reads as follows: TGCGCCAGCAGCCGCGGACTAGCGGGAGGGTACGAGCAGTACTTC.